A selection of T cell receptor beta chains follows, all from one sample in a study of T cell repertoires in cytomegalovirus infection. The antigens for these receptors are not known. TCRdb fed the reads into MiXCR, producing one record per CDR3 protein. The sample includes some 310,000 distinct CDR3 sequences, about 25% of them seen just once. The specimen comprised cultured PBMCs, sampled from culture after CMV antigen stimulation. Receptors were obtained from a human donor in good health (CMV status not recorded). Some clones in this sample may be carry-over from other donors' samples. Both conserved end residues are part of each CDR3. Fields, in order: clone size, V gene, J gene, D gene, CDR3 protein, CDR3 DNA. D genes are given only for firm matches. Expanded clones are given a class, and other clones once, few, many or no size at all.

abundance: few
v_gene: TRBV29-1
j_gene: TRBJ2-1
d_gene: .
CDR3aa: CSVVGLATQNEQFF
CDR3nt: TGCAGCGTTGTAGGGCTAGCGACCCAGAATGAGCAGTTCTTC

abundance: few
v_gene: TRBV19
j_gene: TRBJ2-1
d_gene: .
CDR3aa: CASNDQPNALRFF
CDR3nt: TGTGCCAGTAATGATCAGCCGAACGCCCTCCGTTTTTTC

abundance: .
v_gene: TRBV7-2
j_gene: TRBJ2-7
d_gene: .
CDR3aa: CASSLEPGARGEQYF
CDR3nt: TGTGCCAGCAGCTTAGAACCGGGAGCTCGAGGCGAGCAGTACTTC

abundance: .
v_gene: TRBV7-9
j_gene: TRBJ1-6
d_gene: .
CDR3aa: CASSLVSQRGLSLHF
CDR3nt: TGTGCCAGCAGCTTAGTGTCCCAACGGGGGCTGTCCCTCCACTTT

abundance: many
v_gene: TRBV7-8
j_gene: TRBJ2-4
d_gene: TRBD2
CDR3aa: CASSRSGGLAAGEAKNIQYF
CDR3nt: TGTGCCAGCAGTCGGTCTGGGGGACTAGCGGCGGGTGAAGCCAAAAACATTCAGTACTTC

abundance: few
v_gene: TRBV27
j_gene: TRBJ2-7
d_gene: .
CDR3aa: CASSQGAGRGYEQYF
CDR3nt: TGTGCCAGCAGCCAAGGGGCGGGAAGGGGCTACGAGCAGTACTTC

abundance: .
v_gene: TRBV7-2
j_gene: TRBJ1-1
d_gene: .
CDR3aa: CASSLARGYMNTEAFF
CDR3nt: TGTGCCAGCAGCTTAGCGAGGGGATATATGAACACTGAAGCTTTCTTT

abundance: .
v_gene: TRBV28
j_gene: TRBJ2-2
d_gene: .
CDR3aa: CASSLGIRVTGELFF
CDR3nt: TGTGCCAGCAGTTTGGGTATCAGGGTCACCGGGGAGCTGTTTTTT

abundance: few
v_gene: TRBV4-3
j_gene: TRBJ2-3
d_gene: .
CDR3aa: CASSQDPLDTQYF
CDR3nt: TGCGCCAGCAGCCAAGATCCGTTAGATACGCAGTATTTT

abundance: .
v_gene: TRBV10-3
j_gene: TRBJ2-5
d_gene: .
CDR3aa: CAISESAGLVNQETQYF
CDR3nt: TGTGCCATCAGTGAGTCGGCAGGCCTAGTAAATCAAGAGACCCAGTACTTC

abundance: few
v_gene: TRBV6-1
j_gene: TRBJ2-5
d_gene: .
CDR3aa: CASSRPETQYF
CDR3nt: TGTGCCAGCAGTAGACCGGAGACCCAGTACTTC

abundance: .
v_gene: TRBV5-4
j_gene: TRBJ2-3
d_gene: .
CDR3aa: CASSLPGALTDTQYF
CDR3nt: TGTGCCAGCAGCTTGCCCGGAGCCCTCACAGATACGCAGTATTTT

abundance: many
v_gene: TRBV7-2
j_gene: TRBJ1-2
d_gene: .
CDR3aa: CASSQEYGYTF
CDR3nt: TGTGCCAGCAGCCAAGAATATGGCTACACCTTC

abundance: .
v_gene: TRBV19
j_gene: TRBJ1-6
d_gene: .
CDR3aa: CASNRHDRNISPLHF
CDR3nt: TGTGCCAGTAATCGCCACGACAGAAATATTTCACCCCTCCACTTT

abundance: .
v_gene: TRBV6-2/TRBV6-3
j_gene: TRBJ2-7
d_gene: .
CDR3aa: CASSKGIPRYYEQYF
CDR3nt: TGTGCCAGCAGTAAAGGAATACCCAGGTACTACGAGCAGTACTTC

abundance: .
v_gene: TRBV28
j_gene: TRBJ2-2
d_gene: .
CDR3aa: CAIPDRNTGELFF
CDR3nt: TGTGCCATCCCAGACAGGAACACCGGGGAGCTGTTTTTT

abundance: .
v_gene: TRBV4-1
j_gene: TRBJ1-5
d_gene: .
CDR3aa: CASSHPDRINQPQHF
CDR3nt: TGCGCCAGCAGCCACCCCGACAGAATCAATCAGCCCCAGCATTTT

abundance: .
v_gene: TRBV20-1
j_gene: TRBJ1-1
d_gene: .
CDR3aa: CSASDMKKMNTEAFF
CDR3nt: TGCAGTGCTAGCGACATGAAGAAGATGAACACTGAAGCTTTCTTT

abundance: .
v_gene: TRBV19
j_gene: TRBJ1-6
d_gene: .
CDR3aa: CASSIIQVNSPLHF
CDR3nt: TGTGCCAGTAGTATTATCCAGGTTAATTCACCCCTCCACTTT

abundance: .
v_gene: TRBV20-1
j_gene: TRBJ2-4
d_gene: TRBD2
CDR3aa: CSARDPSGSGNIQYF
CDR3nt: TGCAGTGCTAGAGATCCTAGCGGGAGTGGAAACATTCAGTACTTC

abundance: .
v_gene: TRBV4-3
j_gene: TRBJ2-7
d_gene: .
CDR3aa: CASSQGIGTLYEQYF
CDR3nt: TGCGCCAGCAGCCAAGGAATAGGGACCCTCTACGAGCAGTACTTC

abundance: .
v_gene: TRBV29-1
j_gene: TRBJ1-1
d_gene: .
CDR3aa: CSVVKGSSKGDTEAFF
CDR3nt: TGCAGCGTTGTAAAAGGGTCATCCAAGGGCGACACTGAAGCTTTCTTT

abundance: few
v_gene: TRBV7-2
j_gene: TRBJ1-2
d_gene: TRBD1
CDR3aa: CASSLGGDRTYGYTF
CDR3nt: TGTGCCAGCAGCTTAGGAGGGGACAGGACCTATGGCTACACCTTC

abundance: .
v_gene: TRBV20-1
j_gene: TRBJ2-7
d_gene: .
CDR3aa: CSARTSLYSYEQYF
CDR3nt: TGCAGTGCTAGGACCAGCTTGTACTCCTACGAGCAGTACTTC

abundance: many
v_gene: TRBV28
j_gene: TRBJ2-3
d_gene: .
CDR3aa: CASSLSQPGNTQYF
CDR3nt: TGTGCCAGCAGTTTATCCCAGCCAGGAAATACGCAGTATTTT

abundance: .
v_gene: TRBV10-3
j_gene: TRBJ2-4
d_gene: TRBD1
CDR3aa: CAISGQGTNIQYF
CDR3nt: TGTGCCATCAGTGGACAGGGTACGAACATTCAGTACTTC

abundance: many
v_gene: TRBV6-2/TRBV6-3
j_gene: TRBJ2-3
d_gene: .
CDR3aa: CASSYSSGPPSTDTQYF
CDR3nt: TGTGCCAGCAGTTACTCCTCCGGCCCGCCTAGCACAGATACGCAGTATTTT

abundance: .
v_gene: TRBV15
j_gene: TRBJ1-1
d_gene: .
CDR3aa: CATSRGGWGSGTEAFF
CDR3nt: TGTGCCACCAGCAGAGGAGGTTGGGGGTCGGGCACTGAAGCTTTCTTT

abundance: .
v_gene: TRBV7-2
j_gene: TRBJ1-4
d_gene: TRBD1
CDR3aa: CASSLSGTGGEKLFF
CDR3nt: TGTGCCAGCAGCTTGTCCGGGACAGGGGGTGAAAAACTGTTTTTT

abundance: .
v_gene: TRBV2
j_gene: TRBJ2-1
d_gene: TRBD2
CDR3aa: CASIVTSGYNEQFF
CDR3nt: TGTGCCAGCATAGTAACTAGCGGCTACAATGAGCAGTTCTTC

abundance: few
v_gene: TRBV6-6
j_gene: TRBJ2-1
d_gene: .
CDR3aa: CASSLRPSSYNEQFF
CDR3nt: TGTGCCAGCAGTCTCCGACCGAGCTCCTACAATGAGCAGTTCTTC

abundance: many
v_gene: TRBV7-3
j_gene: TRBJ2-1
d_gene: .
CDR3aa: CASSFRGSSYNEQFF
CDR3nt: TGTGCCAGCAGCTTTCGGGGGAGCTCCTACAATGAGCAGTTCTTC

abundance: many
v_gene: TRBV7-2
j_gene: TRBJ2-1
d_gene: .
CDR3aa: CASRTGWFDNEQFF
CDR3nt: TGTGCCAGCAGAACGGGGTGGTTTGACAATGAGCAGTTCTTC

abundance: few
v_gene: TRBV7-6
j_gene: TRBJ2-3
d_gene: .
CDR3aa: CASSPAGLTDTQYF
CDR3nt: TGTGCCAGCAGCCCGGCGGGACTTACAGATACGCAGTATTTT

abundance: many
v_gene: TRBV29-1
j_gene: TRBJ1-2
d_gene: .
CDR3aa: CSVEDGSSRYYGYTF
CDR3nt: TGCAGCGTTGAAGATGGTTCTTCGCGTTACTATGGCTACACCTTC

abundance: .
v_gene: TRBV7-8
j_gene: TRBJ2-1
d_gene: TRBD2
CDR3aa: CASSPRTSGSYEQFF
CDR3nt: TGTGCCAGCAGCCCAAGGACTAGCGGGAGTTATGAGCAGTTCTTC

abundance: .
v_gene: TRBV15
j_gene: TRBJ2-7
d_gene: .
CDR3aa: CATSKASWATSEQYF
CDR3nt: TGTGCCACCAGCAAGGCAAGCTGGGCGACCTCCGAGCAGTACTTC

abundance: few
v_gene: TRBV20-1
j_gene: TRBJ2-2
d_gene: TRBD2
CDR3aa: CSARVGGGPIGELFF
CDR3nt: TGCAGTGCTAGAGTCGGGGGAGGGCCGATCGGGGAGCTGTTTTTT

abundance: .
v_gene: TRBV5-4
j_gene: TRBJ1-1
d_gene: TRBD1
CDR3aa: CASSLDGTGDTEAFF
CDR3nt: TGTGCCAGCAGCTTGGATGGGACAGGGGACACTGAAGCTTTCTTT

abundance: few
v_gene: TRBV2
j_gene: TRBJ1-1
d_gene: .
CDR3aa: CASSRAGGTEAFF
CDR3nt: TGTGCCAGCAGTAGGGCCGGCGGCACTGAAGCTTTCTTT

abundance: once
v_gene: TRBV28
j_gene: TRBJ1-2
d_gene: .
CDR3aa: CASSISGHRENYGYTF
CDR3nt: TGTGCCAGCAGTATATCGGGACACAGAGAAAACTATGGCTACACCTTC

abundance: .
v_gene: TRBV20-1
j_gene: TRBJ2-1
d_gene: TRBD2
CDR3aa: CSARGASGTYNEQFF
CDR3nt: TGCAGTGCTAGAGGGGCTAGCGGGACCTACAATGAGCAGTTCTTC

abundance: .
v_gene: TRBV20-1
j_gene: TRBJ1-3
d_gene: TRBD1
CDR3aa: CSARAAGTGENTIYF
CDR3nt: TGCAGTGCTAGGGCAGCCGGGACAGGGGAAAACACCATATATTTT

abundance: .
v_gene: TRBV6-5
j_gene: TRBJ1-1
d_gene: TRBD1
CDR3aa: CASSSHWDRGNIAEAFF
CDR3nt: TGTGCCAGCAGTTCGCACTGGGACAGGGGGAATATCGCTGAAGCTTTCTTT

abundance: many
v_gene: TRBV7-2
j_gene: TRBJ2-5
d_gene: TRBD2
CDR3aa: CASSKGLAGKETQYF
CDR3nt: TGTGCCAGCAGCAAGGGACTAGCGGGAAAAGAGACCCAGTACTTC

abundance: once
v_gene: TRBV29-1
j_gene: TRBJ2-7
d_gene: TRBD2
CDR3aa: CSVGLASYEQYF
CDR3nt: TGCAGCGTGGGACTAGCGAGCTACGAGCAGTACTTC

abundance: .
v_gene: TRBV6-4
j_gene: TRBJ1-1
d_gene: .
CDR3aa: CASRLQPNTEAFF
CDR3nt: TGTGCCAGCAGATTACAACCGAACACTGAAGCTTTCTTT

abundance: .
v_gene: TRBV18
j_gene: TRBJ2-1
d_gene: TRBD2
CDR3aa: CASSPSGTSGTQEQFF
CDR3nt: TGTGCCAGCTCACCGTCCGGGACTAGCGGAACCCAGGAGCAGTTCTTC

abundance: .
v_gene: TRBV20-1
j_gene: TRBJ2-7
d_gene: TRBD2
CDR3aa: CSAEVASGRAAF
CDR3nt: TGCAGTGCCGAAGTAGCTAGCGGGAGGGCCGCCTTC

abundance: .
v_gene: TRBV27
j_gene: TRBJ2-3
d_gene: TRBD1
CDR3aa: CASSDRGRTDTQYF
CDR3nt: TGTGCCAGCTCCGACAGGGGGAGAACAGATACGCAGTATTTT

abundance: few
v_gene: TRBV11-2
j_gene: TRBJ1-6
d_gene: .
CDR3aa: CASSSLNSPLHF
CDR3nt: TGTGCCAGCAGCTCCCTTAATTCACCCCTCCACTTT

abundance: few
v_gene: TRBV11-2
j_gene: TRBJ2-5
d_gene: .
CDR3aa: CASRTQGGEKTQYF
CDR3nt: TGTGCCAGCAGAACACAGGGGGGGGAGAAGACCCAGTACTTC

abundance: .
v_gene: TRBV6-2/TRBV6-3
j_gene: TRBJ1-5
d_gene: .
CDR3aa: CASKYGGYSNQPQHF
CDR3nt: TGTGCCAGCAAATACGGGGGGTATAGCAATCAGCCCCAGCATTTT

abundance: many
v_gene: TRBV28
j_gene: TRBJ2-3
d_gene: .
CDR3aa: CASISRTDTQYF
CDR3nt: TGTGCCAGCATTAGCCGCACAGATACGCAGTATTTT

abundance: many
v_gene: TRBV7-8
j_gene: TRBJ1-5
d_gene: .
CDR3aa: CASSLAVRETSGPQHF
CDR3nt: TGTGCCAGCAGCTTAGCGGTCAGGGAGACCTCAGGGCCCCAGCATTTT

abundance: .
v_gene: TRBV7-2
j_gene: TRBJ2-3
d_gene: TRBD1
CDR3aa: CASSFGDRGRDTQYF
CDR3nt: TGTGCCAGCAGCTTCGGGGACAGGGGCCGAGATACGCAGTATTTT

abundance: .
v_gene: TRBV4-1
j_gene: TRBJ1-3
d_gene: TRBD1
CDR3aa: CASSPQGTGGSGNTIYF
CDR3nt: TGCGCCAGCAGCCCACAGGGGACAGGGGGCAGTGGAAACACCATATATTTT

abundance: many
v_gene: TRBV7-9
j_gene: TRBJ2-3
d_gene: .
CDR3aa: CASSSTPGRKLDTQYF
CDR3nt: TGTGCCAGCAGCTCGACCCCGGGACGAAAGTTGGATACGCAGTATTTT